These T cell receptor beta chains were read from a single sample in a study of cytomegalovirus exposure and HLA in healthy donors. Method: immunoSEQ multiplex PCR; TCRdb's copy keeps in-frame clones and lacks some. The table lists some 140,000 clones, approximately 87% of them singletons. The source material was PBMCs. The receptor set was obtained from a man aged 18 to 29 in good health and CMV-seronegative. Both conserved end residues are part of each CDR3. D genes are given only for firm matches. Rows give clone size only sometimes, using once, few, many, or a class for an expanded clone.

TRBV6-5	.	TRBJ2-5	TRBD1	CASCRDRGGLETQYF	TGTGCCAGCTGTAGAGACAGGGGTGGCTTGGAGACCCAGTACTTC
TRBV6-6	.	TRBJ1-5	TRBD1	CASTARGDRVDQPQHF	TGTGCCAGCACCGCCCGGGGGGACAGGGTGGATCAGCCCCAGCATTTT
TRBV4-2	.	TRBJ2-3	.	CASSQPPRGTGHTDTQYF	TGTGCCAGCAGCCAACCACCCCGAGGAACCGGCCACACAGATACGCAGTATTTT
TRBV7-9	.	TRBJ2-7	.	CASSSRQGGSGEQYF	TGTGCCAGCAGCTCCCGACAGGGAGGTTCGGGCGAGCAGTACTTC
TRBV6-6	.	TRBJ2-1	.	CASSYSFKGNEQFF	TGTGCCAGCAGTTACTCGTTCAAGGGGAATGAGCAGTTCTTC
TRBV19	.	TRBJ1-3	TRBD1	CASSKVGQGSGNTIYF	TGTGCCAGTAGCAAAGTGGGACAGGGCTCTGGAAACACCATATATTTT
TRBV20-1	.	TRBJ1-1	.	CSAAGNTEAFF	TGCAGTGCTGCAGGGAACACTGAAGCTTTCTTT
TRBV27	.	TRBJ1-1	.	CASSFTSGMNTEAFF	TGTGCCAGCAGTTTCACAAGTGGCATGAACACTGAAGCTTTCTTT
TRBV5-6	.	TRBJ2-7	.	CASMGEQGGHEQYF	TGTGCCAGCATGGGGGAACAGGGGGGGCACGAGCAGTACTTC
TRBV7-2	.	TRBJ1-6	TRBD1	CASSSDRENSPLHF	TGTGCCAGCAGCTCGGACAGGGAGAATTCACCCCTCCACTTT
TRBV9	.	TRBJ2-1	TRBD2	CASSVASSGGVNEQFF	TGTGCCAGCAGCGTAGCTTCTAGCGGGGGGGTAAATGAGCAGTTCTTC
TRBV7-2	.	TRBJ2-2	TRBD1	CASSLVGTANTGELFF	TGTGCCAGCAGCTTAGTTGGGACAGCGAACACCGGGGAGCTGTTTTTT
TRBV2	.	TRBJ2-1	.	CASRTGLINEQFF	TGTGCCAGCAGGACGGGACTTATCAATGAGCAGTTCTTC
TRBV7-9	.	TRBJ2-7	.	CASSPDWMYEQYF	TGTGCCAGCAGTCCGGACTGGATGTACGAGCAGTACTTC
TRBV7-9	once	TRBJ2-1	TRBD2	CASSLRLAGGNEQFF	TGTGCCAGCAGCTTAAGACTAGCGGGGGGCAATGAGCAGTTCTTC
TRBV4-2	.	TRBJ2-7	TRBD2	CASSQDRPSGVYEQYF	TGTGCCAGCAGCCAAGATCGGCCTAGCGGGGTCTACGAGCAGTACTTC
TRBV19	.	TRBJ2-7	TRBD1	CASSISLQGASEQYF	TGTGCCAGTAGTATCTCGCTACAGGGGGCAAGCGAGCAGTACTTC
TRBV9	.	TRBJ2-3	TRBD2	CASSVEGTSDYISTDTQYF	TGTGCCAGCAGCGTAGAAGGGACTAGCGACTATATTAGCACAGATACGCAGTATTTT
TRBV6-5	.	TRBJ1-5	TRBD1	CARGPTGKHQPQHF	TGTGCCAGGGGCCCGACAGGGAAGCATCAGCCCCAGCATTTT
TRBV5-6	.	TRBJ2-3	TRBD1	CASGQGPPHTDTQYF	TGTGCCAGCGGACAGGGGCCGCCCCACACAGATACGCAGTATTTT
TRBV6-1	.	TRBJ2-7	.	CASSVAGYEQYF	TGTGCCAGCAGTGTCGCCGGCTACGAGCAGTACTTC
TRBV4-3	.	TRBJ2-7	.	CASSQEWNFGYEQYF	TGCGCCAGCAGCCAAGAGTGGAATTTCGGGTACGAGCAGTACTTC
TRBV5-4	.	TRBJ1-1	.	CASSLDPQGRNTEAFF	TGTGCCAGCAGCTTGGACCCACAGGGTAGAAACACTGAAGCTTTCTTT
TRBV14	.	TRBJ1-4	.	CASSRRWDKAPWGEKLFF	TGTGCCAGCAGCCGGCGCTGGGACAAGGCCCCTTGGGGCGAAAAACTGTTTTTT
TRBV18	once	TRBJ2-1	TRBD2	CASSPPGTSGHEQFF	TGTGCCAGCTCACCCCCCGGGACTAGTGGGCATGAGCAGTTCTTC
TRBV27	.	TRBJ2-3	TRBD2	CASGLAGGLGTDTQYF	TGTGCCAGCGGACTAGCGGGGGGCCTAGGCACAGATACGCAGTATTTT
TRBV18	.	TRBJ2-7	TRBD2	CASSPGLAPYEQYF	TGTGCCAGCTCACCGGGACTAGCGCCCTACGAGCAGTACTTC
TRBV11-2	.	TRBJ1-6	.	CASSPPRQDSPLHF	TGTGCCAGCAGCCCCCCCCGGCAGGATTCACCCCTCCACTTT
TRBV5-1	.	TRBJ1-6	TRBD1	CASSLATGGNSPLHF	TGCGCCAGCAGCTTGGCTACAGGGGGTAATTCACCCCTCCACTTT
TRBV9	.	TRBJ2-1	TRBD2	CASSPPARGGPYNEQFF	TGTGCCAGCAGCCCTCCGGCCCGGGGGGGCCCCTACAATGAGCAGTTCTTC